Following are 11 T cell receptor beta chains from one sample sequenced in a study of blood T cell repertoires in COVID-19. The repertoire was sequenced with immunoSEQ multiplex PCR; TCRdb's copy has only in-frame clones and lacks some. The repertoire holds some 30,000 clones, with around 87% as singletons. Sequencing was performed on peripheral blood. The receptor source for this set is a human donor in a cohort sampled during active COVID-19.

V gene TRBV27 combines with J gene TRBJ1-1; D call uncertain. V lost 5 bases and J lost 4, with 8 bases in between. The CDR3 sequence is 12 residues long. Germline V gene lookup returns CDR1 MNHEY and CDR2 SMNVEV (reference sequence). The CDR3, as DNA: TGTGCCAGCAGTGATCTATTCACTGAAGCTTTCTTT. It codes for CASSDLFTEAFF.

This chain joins TRBV4-2 and TRBJ2-4, with 8 bases that match TRBD2. Germline V gene sequence: CDR1 LGHNA, CDR2 YNFKEQ. The length of the CDR3 is 16 residues. V lost 1 base, J lost 5 bases, and 7 bases stayed unmatched. The CDR3 coding sequence is TGTGCCAGCAGCCAAGGCGCCGGGGGGGGTCAAAACATTCAGTACTTC. Encoded protein: CASSQGAGGGQNIQYF.

The genes are TRBV4-3 and TRBJ1-4; the D gene is possibly TRBD1 (5 bases). This CDR3 spans 15 amino acids. Trimming took 5 bases from V and 6 from J, leaving 16 bases between them. Looked up from germline, CDR1 is LGHNA and CDR2 is YSLEER. In DNA, the CDR3 is TGCGCCAGCAGCACGTTGGGGGGGAGGTATGAAAAACTGTTTTTT. It is translated as CASSTLGGRYEKLFF.

V and J are TRBV6-5 and TRBJ2-4, with 7 bases that match TRBD1. V dropped 7 bases and J dropped 1; count of bases not matched to a gene: 4. CDR1 is MNHEY, CDR2 SVGAGI, per germline. CDR3 length: 14 residues. CDR3 amino acids: CASTAQGAKNIQYF. For the CDR3, the DNA is TGTGCCAGCACAGCACAGGGGGCCAAAAACATTCAGTACTTC.

This chain uses TRBV5-1 with TRBJ2-3; 7 nucleotides line up with TRBD2. There are 16 residues in the CDR3. The trim removed 0 bases at V and 2 bases at J, leaving 6 bases unmatched. Looked up from germline, CDR1 is SGHRS and CDR2 is YFSETQ. The CDR3 here is CASSLGQRGITDTQYF. CDR3 in DNA: TGCGCCAGCAGCTTGGGACAGCGGGGTATCACAGATACGCAGTATTTT.

This rearrangement joins TRBV5-8 to TRBJ1-5, with 7 bases lining up with TRBD1. CDR1 SGHTS and CDR2 YDEGEE come from the germline V gene. J was trimmed by 4 bases and V by 1 base; bases with no gene match: 11. The CDR3 extends over 17 amino acids. CDR3 in DNA: TGTGCCAGCAGCTTGAATCAGAGACAGGGACTGAATCAGCCCCAGCATTTT. Translation: CASSLNQRQGLNQPQHF.

The CDR3 DNA sequence: TGTGCCAGTAGTACCCGGGACATGAGCTCCTACAATGAGCAGTTCTTC. This gives the protein CASSTRDMSSYNEQFF. The chain links TRBV19 to TRBJ2-1; D is possibly TRBD1 (6 bases). Trimming took 4 bases from V and 0 from J, leaving 13 bases between them. The germline V gene has CDR1 LNHDA and CDR2 SQIVND (reference sequence). The CDR3 has 16 residues.

A single count supports this clone. The chain recombines TRBV7-2 with TRBJ2-7; 7 nucleotides match TRBD1. The CDR3 spans 15 residues. Unmatched junction bases numbered 7, after V lost 5 bases and J lost 0 bases. CDR1 is SGHTA, CDR2 FQGNSA, per germline. CDR3 sequence: CASSSQQGSSYEQYF. The CDR3 DNA sequence: TGTGCCAGCAGCAGTCAACAGGGGAGCTCCTACGAGCAGTACTTC. The full variable domain, completed using reference TRBV7-2 and TRBJ2-7, is GAGVSQSPSNKVTEKGKDVELRCDPISGHTALYWYRQSLGQGLEFLIYFQGNSAPDKSGLPSDRFSAERTGGSVSTLTIQRTQQEDSAVYLCASSSQQGSSYEQYFGPGTRLTVT.

The genes are TRBV7-2 and TRBJ2-5; the D gene is possibly TRBD2 (6 bases). This CDR3 region has 15 residues. Deletions cut 5 bases from V and 4 bases from J, with 17 bases between. Germline V gene sequence: CDR1 SGHTA, CDR2 FQGNSA. In DNA, the CDR3 is TGTGCCAGCAGCCCGCAAGGCGGGACCGGAGAGACCCAGTACTTC. This encodes CASSPQGGTGETQYF. The variable domain in full, with the rest retrieved from reference TRBV7-2 and TRBJ2-5, is GAGVSQSPSNKVTEKGKDVELRCDPISGHTALYWYRQSLGQGLEFLIYFQGNSAPDKSGLPSDRFSAERTGGSVSTLTIQRTQQEDSAVYLCASSPQGGTGETQYFGPGTRLLVL.

V usage is TRBV2 and J usage is TRBJ1-2, with D tentatively TRBD1 (6 bases). The germline V gene encodes CDR1 SNHLY and CDR2 FYNNEI. Trimming pared 5 bases from V and 4 bases from J, leaving 14 bases between. This CDR3 region has 14 residues. CDR3 residues: CASSKGTLAYGYTF. CDR3 coding DNA: TGTGCCAGCAGTAAAGGGACACTCGCCTATGGCTACACCTTC.

The V and J genes are TRBV24-1 and TRBJ2-5, with 7 bases matching TRBD2. Looked up from germline, CDR1 is KGHDR and CDR2 is SFDVKD. Trimming at V came to 5 bases and at J to 5 bases, leaving 7 bases not matched to a gene. The CDR3 extends over 14 amino acids. The CDR3 DNA sequence: TGTGCCACCAGTGTTGGCGGGGGTTTGGAGACCCAGTACTTC. Protein product: CATSVGGGLETQYF.